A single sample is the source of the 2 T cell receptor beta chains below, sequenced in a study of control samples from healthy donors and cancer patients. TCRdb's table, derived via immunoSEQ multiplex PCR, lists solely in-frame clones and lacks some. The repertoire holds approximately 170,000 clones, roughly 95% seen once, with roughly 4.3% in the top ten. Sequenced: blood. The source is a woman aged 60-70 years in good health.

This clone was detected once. CDR3 loop: CASSQVGGFTYEQYF. In DNA, the CDR3 is TGTGCCAGCAGCCAAGTCGGGGGTTTCACCTACGAGCAGTACTTC. The chain employs TRBV14 and TRBJ2-7, with D tentatively TRBD2 (6 bases). This CDR3 contains 15 residues. CDR1 SGHDN and CDR2 FVKESK come from the germline V gene. Trimming stripped 1 base from V and 2 bases from J, with 12 bases between.

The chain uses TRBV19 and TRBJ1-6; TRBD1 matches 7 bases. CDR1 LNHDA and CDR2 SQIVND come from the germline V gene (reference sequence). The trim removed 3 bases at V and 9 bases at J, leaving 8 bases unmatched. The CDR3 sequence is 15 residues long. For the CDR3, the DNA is TGTGCCAGTAGTATCGTGGACAGGAGCATTTCACCCCTCCACTTT. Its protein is CASSIVDRSISPLHF. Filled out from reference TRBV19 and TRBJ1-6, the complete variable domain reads DGGITQSPKYLFRKEGQNVTLSCEQNLNHDAMYWYRQDPGQGLRLIYYSQIVNDFQKGDIAEGYSVSREKKESFPLTVTSAQKNPTAFYLCASSIVDRSISPLHFGNGTRLTVT.